This entry lists 7 T cell receptor beta chains sequenced from one sample in a study of technical replicates of blood from four donors. Measured with immunoSEQ multiplex PCR; TCRdb has only the in-frame clones, and not every one. The sample has roughly 72,000 clones, approximately 96% seen once. What was sequenced was T cells isolated from PBMCs. These receptors originate from a human donor in good health.

The chain uses TRBV19 and TRBJ2-7; possibly TRBD2 for D (5 bases). CDR1 and CDR2 from the germline V gene are LNHDA and SQIVND (reference sequence). This CDR3 region has 14 residues. V lost 3 bases to trimming and J lost 4 bases, with 13 bases between them. CDR3 protein: CASSIVARRYEQYF. In DNA form, the CDR3 reads TGTGCCAGTAGTATCGTGGCGAGGAGGTACGAGCAGTACTTC.

V is TRBV16 and J is TRBJ1-5, with TRBD1 as a possible D gene (6 bases). V was trimmed by 0 bases and J by 3 bases, leaving 9 bases between them. The CDR3 spans 15 residues. Germline CDR1 reads KGHSY; CDR2 reads FQNENV. The CDR3 nucleotides are TGTGCCAGCAGCCAATCTCAGGGGTCCAATCAGCCCCAGCATTTT. Translation gives CASSQSQGSNQPQHF. The full variable domain, in which reference TRBV16 and TRBJ1-5 provide the parts outside the CDR3, is GEEVAQTPKHLVRGEGQKAKLYCAPIKGHSYVFWYQQVLKNEFKFLISFQNENVFDETGMPKERFSAKCLPNSPCSLEIQATKLEDSAVYFCASSQSQGSNQPQHFGDGTRLSIL.

The chain combines TRBV27 with TRBJ1-2; D gene unclear. Trimming pared 5 bases from V and 2 bases from J, leaving 3 bases between. This CDR3 is built from 11 residues. Germline CDR1 reads MNHEY; CDR2 reads SMNVEV (reference sequence). CDR3 bases: TGTGCCAGCAGTGGCAACTATGGCTACACCTTC. It specifies CASSGNYGYTF.

This sequence joins TRBV27 and TRBJ2-1, with 8 bases lining up with TRBD2. There are 15 residues in the CDR3. Germline CDR1 is MNHEY and CDR2 is SMNVEV (reference sequence). V was clipped by 4 bases and J by 3 bases; unmatched bases: 5. Written as DNA, the CDR3 is TGTGCCAGCAGTTACCTCGGGACTAGCTACAATGAGCAGTTCTTC. Translated, it gives CASSYLGTSYNEQFF.

This clone was counted only a few times. The chain combines TRBV9 with TRBJ1-1; D possibly corresponds to TRBD1 (6 bases). Germline assignment: CDR1 SGDLS and CDR2 YYNGEE. There are 16 residues in the CDR3. V was clipped by 4 bases and J by 0 bases, with 16 bases between them. The CDR3 is CASSLGVQGVNTEAFF. For the CDR3, the DNA is TGTGCCAGCAGCCTCGGGGTACAGGGAGTGAACACTGAAGCTTTCTTT. Looking up the rest from reference TRBV9 and TRBJ1-1 gives the full variable domain: DSGVTQTPKHLITATGQRVTLRCSPRSGDLSVYWYQQSLDQGLQFLIQYYNGEERAKGNILERFSAQQFPDLHSELNLSSLELGDSALYFCASSLGVQGVNTEAFFGQGTRLTVV.

The gene calls are TRBV28 and TRBJ1-2, with D maybe TRBD1 (5 bases). Germline V lookup: CDR1 MDHEN, CDR2 SYDVKM. The CDR3 loop spans 15 amino acids. V lost 5 bases and J lost 8, with 21 bases in between. The CDR3 DNA reads TGTGCCAGCAGTCTCCTTGCTAATGGTGGGGCAGGCTACACCTTC. Its protein is CASSLLANGGAGYTF.

The genes are TRBV7-9 and TRBJ2-1; no firm D call. V was shortened by 10 bases and J by 5 bases, with 15 bases between the two germline ends. The length of the CDR3 is 13 residues. Germline-derived CDR1 and CDR2 are SEHNR and FQNEAQ (reference sequence). CDR3 amino acids: CATVSRRNNEQFF. In nucleotides, the CDR3 is TGTGCCACGGTATCCCGGCGGAACAATGAGCAGTTCTTC. The full variable domain, rest sourced from reference TRBV7-9 and TRBJ2-1, is DTGVSQNPRHKITKRGQNVTFRCDPISEHNRLYWYRQTLGQGPEFLTYFQNEAQLEKSRLLSDRFSAERPKGSFSTLEIQRTEQGDSAMYLCATVSRRNNEQFFGPGTRLTVL.